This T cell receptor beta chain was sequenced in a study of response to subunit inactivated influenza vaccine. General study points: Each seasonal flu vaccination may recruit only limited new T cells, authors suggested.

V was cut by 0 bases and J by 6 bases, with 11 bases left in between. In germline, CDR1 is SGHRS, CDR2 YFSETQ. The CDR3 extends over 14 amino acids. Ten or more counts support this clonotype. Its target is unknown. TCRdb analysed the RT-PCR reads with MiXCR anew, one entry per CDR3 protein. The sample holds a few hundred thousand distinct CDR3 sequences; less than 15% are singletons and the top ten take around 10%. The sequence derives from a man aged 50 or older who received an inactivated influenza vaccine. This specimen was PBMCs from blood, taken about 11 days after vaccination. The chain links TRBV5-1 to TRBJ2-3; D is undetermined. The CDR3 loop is CASSLATEGDTQYF. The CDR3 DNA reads TGCGCCAGCAGCTTGGCCACGGAAGGGGATACGCAGTATTTT.